The 14 T cell receptor beta chains below all came from one sample that was sequenced in a study of shared clonotypes between healthy human individuals. Sequencing used immunoSEQ multiplex PCR; TCRdb keeps in-frame clones, though not all of them. Here the sample spans approximately 2,300,000 clones, just under 95% being singletons. The sequenced sample was naive CD4+ T cells from PBMCs. Specified subset: CD45RA+ positively selected. These receptors were collected from a man between 18 and 29 years old in good health. Some clones in this sample may be carry-over from other donors' samples.

This clone has a single count. The chain joins TRBV30 to TRBJ2-2; D is ambiguous. The CDR3 runs to 14 residues. The germline V and J ends were trimmed by 1 base and 6 bases, with 12 bases remaining between them. Germline V gene sequence: CDR1 GTSNPN, CDR2 SVGIG (reference sequence). The CDR3 region has the DNA TGTGCCTGGAGTGCGCTCATCCTGGCCGGGGAGCTGTTTTTT. This encodes CAWSALILAGELFF.

The V gene is TRBV30, the J gene TRBJ1-2; a possible D gene is TRBD1 (5 bases). Trimming stripped 1 base from V and 8 bases from J, with 14 bases between. CDR1 and CDR2 from the germline V gene are GTSNPN and SVGIG (reference sequence). The CDR3 has 13 amino acids. The CDR3 sequence: CAWSALRVGGYTF. The CDR3 DNA reads as TGTGCCTGGAGTGCCCTCAGGGTCGGCGGCTACACCTTC.

The chain has TRBV21-1 and TRBJ1-3; the DNA was not compared with TRBD1, the D call given in the table. TRBV21-1 is deemed a pseudogene. The CDR3 has 16 amino acids. CDR3 DNA: TGTGCCAGCAGCAAAGAGCACAGATACTCTGGAAACACCATATATTTT. Translated, it gives CASSKEHRYSGNTIYF.

This clone occurred a few times. Different DNA sequences within this sample yield the same CDR3. The rearrangement uses TRBV30 and TRBJ1-2; D uncertain. Germline CDR1 is GTSNPN and CDR2 is SVGIG (reference sequence). The CDR3 has 13 residues. Trimming left V 0 bases short and J 2 bases short, with 7 bases between. The CDR3 DNA follows: TGTGCCTGGAGTGTTAGGGAAAACTATGGCTACACCTTC. Translation: CAWSVRENYGYTF.

This chain connects TRBV4-3 to TRBJ1-2; tentatively, D is TRBD1 (6 bases). The CDR3 runs to 15 residues. V was pared by 0 bases and J by 8 bases, with 16 bases between. Per germline, CDR1 LGHNA and CDR2 YSLEER. For the CDR3, the DNA is TGCGCCAGCAGCCAAGAACAGGGACTCCTAGGGGGCTACACCTTC. It codes for CASSQEQGLLGGYTF.

The chain combines TRBV9 with TRBJ2-1; D not certain. The CDR3 totals 13 residues. V was pared by 3 bases and J by 9 bases, with 13 bases between. Per the germline V gene, CDR1 is SGDLS and CDR2 is YYNGEE. For the CDR3, the DNA is TGTGCCAGCAGCGCCCCGGGCCTCGGTGAGCAGTTCTTC. Residues: CASSAPGLGEQFF.

This clone appeared a single time. Other DNA sequences within the sample encode an identical CDR3. The rearrangement joins TRBV18 to TRBJ2-7; 8 nucleotides agree with TRBD2. The V and J ends lost 2 bases and 4 bases, in that order; junction bases with no gene match: 4. The CDR3 contains 14 residues. In germline, CDR1 is KGHSH, CDR2 LQKENI. As DNA, the CDR3 is TGTGCCAGCTCACCAACTAGCGGAGCGTACGAGCAGTACTTC. Amino acids: CASSPTSGAYEQYF.

The V and J genes are TRBV4-1 and TRBJ2-3, with D perhaps TRBD2 (5 bases). The germline V gene has CDR1 MGHRA and CDR2 YSYEKL. V gave up 1 base and J gave up 4 bases, with 12 bases separating them. The CDR3 is 15 amino acids. In DNA form, the CDR3 reads TGCGCCAGCAGCCAAGTGAGGGCACTTCCAGATACGCAGTATTTT. Residues: CASSQVRALPDTQYF.

This chain connects TRBV7-9 to TRBJ2-7; the D call may be TRBD1 or TRBD2 (7 bases each). The V gene lost 10 bases and the J gene lost 0 bases, with 19 bases spanning the gap. The CDR3 spans 15 residues. Germline lookup yields CDR1 SEHNR and CDR2 FQNEAQ (reference sequence). CDR3 protein: CATQGGRGISYEQYF. The CDR3 DNA reads TGTGCCACCCAGGGGGGGCGGGGGATCTCCTACGAGCAGTACTTC.

The chain uses TRBV10-3 and TRBJ2-3; 8 bases agree with TRBD1. After removal of 6 bases from V and 0 bases from J, the junction contained 5 bases not matched to a gene. Germline V gene data show CDR1 as ENHRY and CDR2 as SYGVKD. The CDR3 spans 15 residues. In DNA form, the CDR3 reads TGTGCCATCAGAGAGACAGGGGACAGCACAGATACGCAGTATTTT. Its translation: CAIRETGDSTDTQYF.

This chain joins TRBV6-1 and TRBJ2-2; a weak D match, TRBD2 (6 bases). The length of the CDR3 is 14 residues. V lost 1 base and J lost 6, with 9 bases in between. CDR1 and CDR2 (germline): MNHNS, SASEGT. The DNA of the CDR3 is TGTGCCAGCAGTGAAGGACTAGGGGCCGGGGAGCTGTTTTTT. This codes for CASSEGLGAGELFF.

This chain joins TRBV2 and TRBJ2-7; possible D gene TRBD2, 6 bases. The length of the CDR3 is 15 residues. Trimming cost V 6 bases and J 4 bases, with 19 bases left between them. CDR1 and CDR2 (germline): SNHLY, FYNNEI. CDR3 residues: CASSAAGGTDYEQYF. The CDR3 DNA sequence: TGTGCCAGCAGCGCAGCGGGTGGGACCGATTACGAGCAGTACTTC. The entire variable domain, with the rest obtained from reference TRBV2 and TRBJ2-7, is as follows: EPEVTQTPSHQVTQMGQEVILRCVPISNHLYFYWYRQILGQKVEFLVSFYNNEISEKSEIFDDQFSVERPDGSNFTLKIRSTKLEDSAMYFCASSAAGGTDYEQYFGPGTRLTVT.

This chain joins TRBV28 and TRBJ2-1; D may be TRBD2 (6 bases). The germline CDR1 and CDR2 sequences are MDHEN and SYDVKM. The V end lost 3 bases, the J end lost 5 bases, and 14 bases lay between the germline ends. The length of the CDR3 is 15 residues. The CDR3 DNA follows: TGTGCCAGCAGTTTTTGGGGAGGCGGAAACAATGAGCAGTTCTTC. This sequence encodes CASSFWGGGNNEQFF.

This rearrangement joins TRBV11-2 to TRBJ2-1, with 9 bases fitting TRBD2. The CDR3 consists of 17 residues. Germline V CDR1 and CDR2: SGHAT, FQNNGV. The V and J ends lost 0 bases and 2 bases, in that order; junction bases with no gene match: 5. For the CDR3, the DNA is TGTGCCAGCAGCTTAGATCCTAGCGGGGTAACCTACAATGAGCAGTTCTTC. Translated: CASSLDPSGVTYNEQFF.